This TCR beta chain was sequenced in a study of blood T cell repertoires in COVID-19. TCRdb's copy holds only in-frame clones and misses some; the assay was immunoSEQ multiplex PCR. This sample has 120,000 to 150,000 clones, with roughly 80% found just once. This clone was picked up one time. The CDR3 is 15 residues long. CDR1 and CDR2 from the germline V gene are SGHRS and YFSETQ. V lost 2 bases and J lost 4, with 16 bases in between. The rearrangement uses TRBV5-1 and TRBJ2-7, with TRBD2 as a possible D gene (5 bases). Material for sequencing was peripheral blood. The receptor was isolated from a human donor in a cohort sampled during active COVID-19. The DNA for the CDR3 is TGCGCCAGCAGCTTAGGAGGCGGCCTTTGGTACGAGCAGTACTTC. It specifies CASSLGGGLWYEQYF. The full variable domain, completed using reference TRBV5-1 and TRBJ2-7, is KAGVTQTPRYLIKTRGQQVTLSCSPISGHRSVSWYQQTPGQGLQFLFEYFSETQRNKGNFPGRFSGRQFSNSRSEMNVSTLELGDSALYLCASSLGGGLWYEQYFGPGTRLTVT.